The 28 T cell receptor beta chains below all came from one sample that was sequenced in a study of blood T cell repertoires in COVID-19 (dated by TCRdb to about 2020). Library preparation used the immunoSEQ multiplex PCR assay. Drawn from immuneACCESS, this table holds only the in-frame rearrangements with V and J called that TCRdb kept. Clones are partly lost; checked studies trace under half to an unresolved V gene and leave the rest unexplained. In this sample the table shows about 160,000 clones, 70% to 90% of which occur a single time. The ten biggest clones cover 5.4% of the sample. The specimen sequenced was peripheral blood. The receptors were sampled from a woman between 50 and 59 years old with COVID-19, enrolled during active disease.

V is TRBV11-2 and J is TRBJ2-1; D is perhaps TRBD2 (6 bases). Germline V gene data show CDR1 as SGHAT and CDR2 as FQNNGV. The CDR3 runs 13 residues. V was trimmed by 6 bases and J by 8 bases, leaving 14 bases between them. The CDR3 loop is CASSTSSVDEQFF. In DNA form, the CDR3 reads TGTGCCAGCAGTACTTCTAGCGTGGATGAGCAGTTCTTC. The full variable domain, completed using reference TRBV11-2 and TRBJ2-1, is EAGVAQSPRYKIIEKRQSVAFWCNPISGHATLYWYQQILGQGPKLLIQFQNNGVVDDSQLPKDRFSAERLKGVDSTLKIQPAKLEDSAVYLCASSTSSVDEQFFGPGTRLTVL.

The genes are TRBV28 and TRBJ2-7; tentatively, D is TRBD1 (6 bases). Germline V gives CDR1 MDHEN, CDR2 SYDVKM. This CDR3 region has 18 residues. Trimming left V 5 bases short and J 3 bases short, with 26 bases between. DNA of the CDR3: TGTGCCAGCAGTACCCAGAACCCGGGACACGGCAGAGTCTACGAGCAGTACTTC. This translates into CASSTQNPGHGRVYEQYF.

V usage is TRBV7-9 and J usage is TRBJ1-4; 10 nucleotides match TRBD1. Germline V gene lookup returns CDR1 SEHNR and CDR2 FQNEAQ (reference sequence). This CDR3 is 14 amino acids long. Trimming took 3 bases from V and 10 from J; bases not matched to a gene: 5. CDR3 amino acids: CASSLSRTGGKLFF. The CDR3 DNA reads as TGTGCCAGCAGCTTGTCCAGGACAGGGGGAAAACTGTTTTTT.

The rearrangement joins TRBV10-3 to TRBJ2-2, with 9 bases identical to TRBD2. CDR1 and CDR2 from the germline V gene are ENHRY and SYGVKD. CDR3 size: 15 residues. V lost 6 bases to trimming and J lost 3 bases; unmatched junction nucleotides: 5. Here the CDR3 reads CAIRGTSGYTGELFF. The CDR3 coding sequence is TGTGCCATCAGAGGAACTAGCGGGTACACCGGGGAGCTGTTTTTT.

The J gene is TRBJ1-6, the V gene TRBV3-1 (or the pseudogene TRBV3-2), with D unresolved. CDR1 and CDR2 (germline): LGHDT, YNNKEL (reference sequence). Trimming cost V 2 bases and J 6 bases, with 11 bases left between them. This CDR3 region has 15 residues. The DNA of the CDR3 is TGTGCCAGCAGCCAATCCGGACTAACTAATTCACCCCTCCACTTT. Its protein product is CASSQSGLTNSPLHF.

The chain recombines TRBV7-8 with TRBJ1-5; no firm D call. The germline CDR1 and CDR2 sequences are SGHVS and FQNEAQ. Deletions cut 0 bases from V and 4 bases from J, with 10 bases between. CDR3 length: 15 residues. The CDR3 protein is CASSLAKQFNQPQHF. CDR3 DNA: TGTGCCAGCAGCTTAGCGAAACAGTTTAATCAGCCCCAGCATTTT.

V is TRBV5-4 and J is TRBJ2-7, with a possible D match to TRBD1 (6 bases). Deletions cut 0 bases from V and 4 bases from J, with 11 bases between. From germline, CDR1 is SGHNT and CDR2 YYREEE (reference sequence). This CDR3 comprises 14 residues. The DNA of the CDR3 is TGTGCCAGCAGCTTGGAAGGGGGTCGGTACGAGCAGTACTTC. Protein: CASSLEGGRYEQYF.

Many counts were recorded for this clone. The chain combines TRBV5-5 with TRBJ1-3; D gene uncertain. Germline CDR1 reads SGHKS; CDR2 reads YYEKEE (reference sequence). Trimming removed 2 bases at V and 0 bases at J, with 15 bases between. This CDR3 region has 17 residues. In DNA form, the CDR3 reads TGTGCCAGCAGCTTAGTCAGCAGGACTGACTCTGGAAACACCATATATTTT. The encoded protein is CASSLVSRTDSGNTIYF.

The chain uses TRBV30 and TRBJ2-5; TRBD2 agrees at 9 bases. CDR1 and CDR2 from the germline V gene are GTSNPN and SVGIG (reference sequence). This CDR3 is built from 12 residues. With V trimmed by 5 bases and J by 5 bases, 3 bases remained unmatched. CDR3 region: CAWDAGGETQYF. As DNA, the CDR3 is TGTGCCTGGGACGCGGGGGGGGAGACCCAGTACTTC.

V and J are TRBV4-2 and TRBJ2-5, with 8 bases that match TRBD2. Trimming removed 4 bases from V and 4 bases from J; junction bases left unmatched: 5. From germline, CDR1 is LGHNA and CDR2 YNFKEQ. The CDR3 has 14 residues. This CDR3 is CASSRGGQGETQYF. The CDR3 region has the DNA TGTGCCAGCAGCCGCGGGGGGCAGGGAGAGACCCAGTACTTC.

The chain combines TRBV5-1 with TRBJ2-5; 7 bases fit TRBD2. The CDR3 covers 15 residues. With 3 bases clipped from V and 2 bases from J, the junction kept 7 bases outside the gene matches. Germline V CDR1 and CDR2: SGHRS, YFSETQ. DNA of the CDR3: TGCGCCAGCAGCTCGCCTAGCGGTAATCAAGAGACCCAGTACTTC. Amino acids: CASSSPSGNQETQYF.

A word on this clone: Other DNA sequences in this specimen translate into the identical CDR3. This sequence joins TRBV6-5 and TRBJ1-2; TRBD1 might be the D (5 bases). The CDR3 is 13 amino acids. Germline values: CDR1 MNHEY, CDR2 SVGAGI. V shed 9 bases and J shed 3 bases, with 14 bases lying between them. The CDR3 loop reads CASSPGGDYGYTF. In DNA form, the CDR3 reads TGTGCCAGTTCACCCGGGGGAGACTATGGCTACACCTTC.

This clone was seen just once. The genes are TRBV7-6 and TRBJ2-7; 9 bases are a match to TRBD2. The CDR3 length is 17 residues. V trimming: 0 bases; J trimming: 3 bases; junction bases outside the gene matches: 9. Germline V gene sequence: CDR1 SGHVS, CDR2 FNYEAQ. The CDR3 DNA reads TGTGCCAGCAGCTTAGCGGATGGAGCGGGGGGCAGCTACGAGCAGTACTTC. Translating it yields CASSLADGAGGSYEQYF.

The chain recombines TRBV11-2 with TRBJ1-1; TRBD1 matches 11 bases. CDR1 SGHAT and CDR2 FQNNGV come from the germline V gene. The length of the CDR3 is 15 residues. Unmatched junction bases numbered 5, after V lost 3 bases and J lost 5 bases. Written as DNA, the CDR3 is TGTGCCAGCAGCTTCAGGGACAGGGGGTGGACTGAAGCTTTCTTT. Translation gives CASSFRDRGWTEAFF.

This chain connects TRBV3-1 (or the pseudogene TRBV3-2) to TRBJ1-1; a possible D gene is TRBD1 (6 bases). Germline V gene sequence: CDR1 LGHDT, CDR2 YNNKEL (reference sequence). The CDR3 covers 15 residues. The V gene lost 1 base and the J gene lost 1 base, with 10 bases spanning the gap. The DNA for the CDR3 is TGTGCCAGCAGCCAAGCAGAGGGGGAGAACACTGAAGCTTTCTTT. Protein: CASSQAEGENTEAFF.

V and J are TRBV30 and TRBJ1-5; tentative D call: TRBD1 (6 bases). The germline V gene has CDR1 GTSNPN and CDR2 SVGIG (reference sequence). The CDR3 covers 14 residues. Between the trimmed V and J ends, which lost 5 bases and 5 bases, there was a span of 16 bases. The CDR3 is CAWGTRGNHQPQHF. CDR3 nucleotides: TGTGCCTGGGGGACAAGGGGTAATCATCAGCCCCAGCATTTT.

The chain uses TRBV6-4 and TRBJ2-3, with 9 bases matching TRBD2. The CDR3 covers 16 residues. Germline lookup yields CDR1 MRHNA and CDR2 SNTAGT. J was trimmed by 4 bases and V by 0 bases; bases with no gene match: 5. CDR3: CASSDSVAGGADTQYF. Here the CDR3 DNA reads TGTGCCAGCAGTGACTCAGTGGCGGGAGGGGCAGATACGCAGTATTTT.

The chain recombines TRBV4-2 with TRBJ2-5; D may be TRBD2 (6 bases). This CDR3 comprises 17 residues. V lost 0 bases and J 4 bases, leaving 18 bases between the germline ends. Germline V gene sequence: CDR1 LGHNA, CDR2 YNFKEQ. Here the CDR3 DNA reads TGTGCCAGCAGCCAAGATGTCAGGACTACAACGGGAGAGACCCAGTACTTC. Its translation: CASSQDVRTTTGETQYF.

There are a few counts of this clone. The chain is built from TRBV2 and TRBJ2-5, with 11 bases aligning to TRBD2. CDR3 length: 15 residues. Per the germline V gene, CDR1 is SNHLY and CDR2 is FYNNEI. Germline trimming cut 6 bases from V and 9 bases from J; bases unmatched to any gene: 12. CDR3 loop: CASRVGLAGGMAQYF. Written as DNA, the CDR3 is TGTGCCAGCAGAGTCGGGCTAGCGGGGGGAATGGCCCAGTACTTC.

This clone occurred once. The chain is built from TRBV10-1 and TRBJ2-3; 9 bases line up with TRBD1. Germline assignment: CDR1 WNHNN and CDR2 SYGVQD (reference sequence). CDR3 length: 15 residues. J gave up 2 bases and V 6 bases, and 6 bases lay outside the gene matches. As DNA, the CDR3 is TGCGCCAGCAGGGCGGGACAGGGTGACACAGATACGCAGTATTTT. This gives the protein CASRAGQGDTDTQYF.

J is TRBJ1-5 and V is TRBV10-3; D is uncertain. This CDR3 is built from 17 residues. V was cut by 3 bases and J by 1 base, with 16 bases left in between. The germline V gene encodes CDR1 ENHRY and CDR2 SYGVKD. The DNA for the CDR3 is TGTGCCATCAGTGAATCCGGGAGTGAGATAAGCAATCAGCCCCAGCATTTT. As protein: CAISESGSEISNQPQHF.

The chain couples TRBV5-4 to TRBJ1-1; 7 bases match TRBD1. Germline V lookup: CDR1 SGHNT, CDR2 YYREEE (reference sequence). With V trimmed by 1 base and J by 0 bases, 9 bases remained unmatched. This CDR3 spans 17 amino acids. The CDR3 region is CASSLLGGGLMNTEAFF. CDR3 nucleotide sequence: TGTGCCAGCAGCTTGTTAGGGGGCGGCCTAATGAACACTGAAGCTTTCTTT.

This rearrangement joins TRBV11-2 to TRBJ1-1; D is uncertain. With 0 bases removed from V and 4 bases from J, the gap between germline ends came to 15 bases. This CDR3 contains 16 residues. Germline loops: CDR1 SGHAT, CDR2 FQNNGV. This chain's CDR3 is CASSLEGRGLVTEAFF. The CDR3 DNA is TGTGCCAGCAGCTTAGAGGGTCGAGGGCTGGTCACTGAAGCTTTCTTT.

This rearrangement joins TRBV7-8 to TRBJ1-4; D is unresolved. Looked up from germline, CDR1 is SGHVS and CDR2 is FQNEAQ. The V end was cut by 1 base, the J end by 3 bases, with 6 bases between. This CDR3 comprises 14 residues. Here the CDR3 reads CASSLGQSNEKLFF. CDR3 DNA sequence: TGTGCCAGCAGCTTAGGGCAGTCTAATGAAAAACTGTTTTTT.

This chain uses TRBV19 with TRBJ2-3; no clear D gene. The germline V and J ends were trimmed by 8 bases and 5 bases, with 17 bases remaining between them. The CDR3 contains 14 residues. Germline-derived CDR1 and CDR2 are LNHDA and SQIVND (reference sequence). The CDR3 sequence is CASSDLAKLDTQYF. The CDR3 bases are TGTGCCAGTTCCGACTTGGCCAAATTAGATACGCAGTATTTT.

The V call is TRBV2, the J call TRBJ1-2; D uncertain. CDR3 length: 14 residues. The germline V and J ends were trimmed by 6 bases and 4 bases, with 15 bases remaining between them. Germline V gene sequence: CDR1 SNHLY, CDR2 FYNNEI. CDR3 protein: CASRGQPSSYGYTF. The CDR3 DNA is TGTGCCAGCAGGGGCCAACCTTCTTCCTATGGCTACACCTTC.

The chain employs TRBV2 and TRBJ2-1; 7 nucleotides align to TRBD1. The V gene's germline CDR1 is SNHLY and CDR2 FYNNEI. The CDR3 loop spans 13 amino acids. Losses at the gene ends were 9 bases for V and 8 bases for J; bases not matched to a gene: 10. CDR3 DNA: TGTGCCAGAGAACCGGGACAGTCGCATGAGCAGTTCTTC. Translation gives CAREPGQSHEQFF.

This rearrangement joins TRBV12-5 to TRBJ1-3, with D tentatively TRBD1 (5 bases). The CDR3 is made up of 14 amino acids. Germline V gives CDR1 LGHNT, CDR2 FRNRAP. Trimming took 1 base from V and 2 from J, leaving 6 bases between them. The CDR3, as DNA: TGTGCTAGTGGTTTGGGGACACCTGGAAACACCATATATTTT. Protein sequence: CASGLGTPGNTIYF. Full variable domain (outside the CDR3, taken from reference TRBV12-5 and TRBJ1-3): DARVTQTPRHKVTEMGQEVTMRCQPILGHNTVFWYRQTMMQGLELLAYFRNRAPLDDSGMPKDRFSAEMPDATLATLKIQPSEPRDSAVYFCASGLGTPGNTIYFGEGSWLTVV.